This TCR beta chain comes out of a study of blood T cell repertoires in COVID-19. Clones were read by immunoSEQ multiplex PCR, and TCRdb kept only the in-frame ones, dropping some. The sample carries 15,000 or so clones, 75% to 90% recorded once. CDR3 length equals 13 residues. Germline CDR1 MDHEN, CDR2 SYDVKM. The ends lost 6 bases at V and 15 bases at J; junction bases unmatched: 9. V is TRBV28 and J is TRBJ2-1; 12 bases map to TRBD2. The sample comprised peripheral blood. The clonotype was recovered from a man aged 50-60 years with active COVID-19. CDR3: CASRPGLAGTWFF. CDR3 DNA: TGTGCCAGCAGGCCAGGACTAGCGGGAACCTGGTTCTTC.